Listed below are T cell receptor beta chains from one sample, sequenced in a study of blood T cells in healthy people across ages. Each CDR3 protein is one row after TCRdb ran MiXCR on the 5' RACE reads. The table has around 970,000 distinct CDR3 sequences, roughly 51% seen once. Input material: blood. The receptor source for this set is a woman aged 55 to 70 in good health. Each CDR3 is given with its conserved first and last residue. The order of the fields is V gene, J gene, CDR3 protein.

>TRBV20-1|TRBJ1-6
CSARPYGTANSPLHF
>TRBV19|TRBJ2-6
CASMGRIFSGANVLTF
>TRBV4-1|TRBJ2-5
CASSQAGARQETQYF
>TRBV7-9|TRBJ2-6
CASSFGQGAPGANVLTF
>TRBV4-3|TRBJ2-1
CASSQNTGTSFHEQFF
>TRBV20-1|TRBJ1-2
CSASGQAARIANYGYTF
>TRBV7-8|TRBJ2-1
CASSRPGAWNEQFF
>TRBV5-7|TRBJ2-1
CASSVIRTHEQFF
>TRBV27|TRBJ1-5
CASRFRGIGNQPQHF
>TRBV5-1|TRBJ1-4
CASRGGTANEKLFF
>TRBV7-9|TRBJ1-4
CASSFTAEKLFF
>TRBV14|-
CASSQLGQIYEQYF
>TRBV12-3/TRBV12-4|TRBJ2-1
CASSLFLGGGGANEQFF
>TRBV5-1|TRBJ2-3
CASSPTSSDTQYF
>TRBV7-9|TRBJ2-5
CASSRADGGGQYF
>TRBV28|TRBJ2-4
CASSPTNRDVRIQYF
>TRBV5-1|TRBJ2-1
CASSLASGRSSYNEQFF
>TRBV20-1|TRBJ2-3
CSASGDGGMDTQYF
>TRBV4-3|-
CASSRTDWGGETQYF
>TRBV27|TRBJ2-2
CASSSNPLRAGPGELFF
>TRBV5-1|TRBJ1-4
CASSWGDREELFF
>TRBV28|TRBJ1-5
CASRERSTQPQHF
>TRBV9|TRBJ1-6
CASSVELQSSYNSPLHF
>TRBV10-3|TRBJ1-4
CAISEPDRTDEKLFF
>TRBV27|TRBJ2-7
CASSFFRGDEQYF
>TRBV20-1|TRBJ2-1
CSAPLAGSYNEQFF
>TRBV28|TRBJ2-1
CASSLLPEGYNEQFF
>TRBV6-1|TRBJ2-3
CASSPKTSGIADTQYF
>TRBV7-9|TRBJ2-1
CASSPVQRGYNEQFF
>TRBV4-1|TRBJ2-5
CASSQVQGQETQYF
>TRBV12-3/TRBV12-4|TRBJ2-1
CASSLVGITNEQFF
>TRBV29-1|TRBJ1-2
CSVVRSRGYTF